This T cell receptor (beta chain) was profiled in a study of resident and recirculating memory T cells in vitiligo (dated by TCRdb to 2016 to 2018). Broadly, across the study: The study took epidermis from shave biopsies of two lesional and two nonlesional sites, plus PBMCs, from each of a few stable vitiligo patients for TCR beta sequencing. Without any cell sorting, samples were homogenized immediately before genomic DNA was extracted using the Qiagen DNeasy Blood & Tissue Kit. The goal of the human TCR beta sequencing was to check whether lesional vitiligo skin contained specific clones that differed from the clones found in nonlesional skin and blood.

In regard to this clone: Which antigen it targets is not known. No much larger clone is present one base from it, and per-base qualities are unavailable.

TCR beta chains were amplified from genomic DNA using the immunoSEQ hsTCRB kit. Sequencing of TCR beta libraries was performed on an Illumina MiSeq instrument by the immunoSEQ service. In the authors' own workflow: Analysis of the repertoire data was performed with the immunoSEQ Analyzer. TCRdb stores this immuneACCESS table with in-frame sequences only. Part of the clones is absent; in the studies checked, under half of the shortfall reflects unresolved V genes, and no reason is known for the rest. That table supplies the V and J calls and clone size; D and trimming were determined from the DNA. The sample data list tens of thousands of clones, and roughly 94% of these were observed just once. Clones ranked in the top ten supply about 4.8% of the sample. Including the terminal cysteine and phenylalanine, the CDR3 comprises 14 residues. The CDR3 DNA has 42 bases and is translated from base 1. Trimming at the junction amounts to 1 base on V and 7 bases on J, and the germline ends lie 11 bases apart. CDR1 and CDR2, per the germline V gene, are MNHEY and SVGAGI.

A patient's vitiligo counted as stable when the lesions had not changed at all during the previous 6 months. To count as stable, patients also needed to show no confetti depigmentation, which is a clinical sign of active vitiligo. Any patient who had received treatment in the previous three months was excluded. PBMCs were isolated from heparinized blood by Ficoll density gradient centrifugation and then flash-frozen. Study-wide findings and limitations: TCR sequences were not found to be conserved across biopsy sites or patients, suggesting that different lesions are infiltrated by different T cell clones, a pattern described as private specificity. Clonality was not the same from one vitiligo lesion to another, and no unique dominant TCR clone turned up. Overlap and correlation analysis showed no significant repertoire overlap between biopsies except for each lesion with itself, even within a single patient. Future mechanistic studies are needed so that the relative contributions of the lesion-infiltrating T cell clones and of human Trm versus Tcm pools can be evaluated.

The sequence came from a male donor with vitiligo. This chain joins TRBV6-5 to TRBJ1-5; a tentative D match to TRBD1 spans 6 bases. The sequencing input was blood. The nucleotide sequence is TGTGCCAGCAGTTACTTGCAGGGGATCCAGCCCCAGCATTTT. This sequence encodes CASSYLQGIQPQHF.